Following are 4 T cell receptor beta chains from one sample sequenced in a study of blood T cell repertoires in COVID-19. Here immunoSEQ multiplex PCR was the method, and the copy in TCRdb shows in-frame clones only, minus some. This table has about 260,000 clones, over 80% appearing once. Material for sequencing was peripheral blood. All receptors come from a middle-aged woman who had recovered from COVID-19.

This sequence joins TRBV6-5 and TRBJ1-2; a weak D match, TRBD1 (6 bases). Trimming took 4 bases from V and 7 from J, leaving 10 bases between them. Germline values: CDR1 MNHEY, CDR2 SVGAGI. The CDR3 totals 12 residues. The CDR3: CASSFQGFGYTF. The CDR3 DNA reads as TGTGCCAGCAGTTTTCAGGGGTTTGGCTACACCTTC.

The chain employs TRBV30 and TRBJ1-3; D is unclear. Germline CDR1 reads GTSNPN; CDR2 reads SVGIG (reference sequence). The germline V and J ends were trimmed by 0 bases and 3 bases, with 12 bases remaining between them. The CDR3 extends over 15 amino acids. Here the CDR3 DNA reads TGTGCCTGGAGTGTAGTACCAGTTGATGGAAACACCATATATTTT. The encoded protein is CAWSVVPVDGNTIYF.

The chain couples TRBV10-3 to TRBJ2-1; 15 bases are a match to TRBD2. The germline V gene has CDR1 ENHRY and CDR2 SYGVKD. Trimming at V came to 6 bases and at J to 5 bases, leaving 5 bases not matched to a gene. The CDR3 extends over 16 amino acids. The CDR3 coding sequence is TGTGCCATCAGCCCCGGGACTAGCGGGGGGAACAATGAGCAGTTCTTC. This sequence encodes CAISPGTSGGNNEQFF.

In this sample, this clone turned up once. This chain uses TRBV4-1 with TRBJ2-3; the match to TRBD2 covers 10 bases. Trimming took 1 base from V and 1 from J; bases not matched to a gene: 11. The CDR3 spans 19 residues. The germline V gene encodes CDR1 MGHRA and CDR2 YSYEKL. This CDR3 reads CASSQAGLAGETRTDTQYF. The CDR3 DNA sequence: TGCGCCAGCAGCCAAGCCGGTCTAGCGGGGGAGACCCGCACAGATACGCAGTATTTT.